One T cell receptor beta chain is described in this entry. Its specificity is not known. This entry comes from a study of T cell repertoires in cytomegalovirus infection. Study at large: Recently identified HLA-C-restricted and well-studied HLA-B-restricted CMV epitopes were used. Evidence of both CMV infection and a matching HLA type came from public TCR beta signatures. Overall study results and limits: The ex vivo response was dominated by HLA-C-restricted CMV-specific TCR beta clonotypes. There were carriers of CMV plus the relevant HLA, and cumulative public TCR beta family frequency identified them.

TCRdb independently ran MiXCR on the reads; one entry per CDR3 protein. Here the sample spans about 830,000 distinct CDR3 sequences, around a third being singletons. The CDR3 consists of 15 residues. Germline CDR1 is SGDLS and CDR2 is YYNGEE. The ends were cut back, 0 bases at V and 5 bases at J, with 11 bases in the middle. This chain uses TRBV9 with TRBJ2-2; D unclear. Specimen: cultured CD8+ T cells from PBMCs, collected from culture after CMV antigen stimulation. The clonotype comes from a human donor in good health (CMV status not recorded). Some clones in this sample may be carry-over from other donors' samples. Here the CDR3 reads CASSVVAVGTGELFF. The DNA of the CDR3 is TGTGCCAGCAGCGTAGTCGCCGTAGGGACCGGGGAGCTGTTTTTT.